This TCR beta chain comes out of a study of OX40 agonist ivuxolimab in advanced cancers. On the study more broadly: Every 2 weeks, patients received ivuxolimab intravenously, dosed at 0.01 to 10 mg/kg. Study results and limitations: Certain nonresponders additionally had low normalized T-cell clonal expansion.

TCRdb keeps only in-frame clones here, not all; method: immunoSEQ multiplex PCR. The sample holds approximately 94,000 clones; approximately 90% are singletons and the top ten take approximately 0.16%. A remark on this clone: Its cognate antigen is unknown.

CDR1 and CDR2 (germline): SGHTS, YDEGEE. Trimming removed 4 bases from V and 3 bases from J; junction bases left unmatched: 10. The CDR3 length is 15 residues. This specimen consisted of CD4+ or CD8+ T cells sorted from blood, obtained in a trial of the OX40 agonist ivuxolimab. The chain is built from TRBV5-8 and TRBJ2-7, with 7 nucleotides matching TRBD2. This TCR derives from an adult with an advanced solid tumor such as melanoma, head and neck, liver or kidney cancer. DNA of the CDR3: TGTGCCAGCAGCAGTCAAGCGGGAAAGAGCTACGAGCAGTACTTC. Encoded protein: CASSSQAGKSYEQYF.